The rows below give T cell receptor beta chains drawn from one sample of a study of T cells expressing NK-cell markers. After re-calling the 5' RACE reads, TCRdb lists one entry per CDR3 protein, DNA absent. Its table lists 90,000 to 130,000 distinct CDR3 sequences. What was sequenced was blood T cells: a sorted CD56 or NKG2C T cell subset, CD4+ or CD8+ T cells, or bulk PBMC T cells (not recorded which). The receptors come from a woman between 18 and 70 years old in good health. The CDR3 runs from the conserved cysteine through the conserved F or W.

V: TRBV7-8
J: TRBJ2-1
CDR3: CATALGGDEQFF

V: TRBV15
J: TRBJ1-1
CDR3: CATSRDMGALGAEAFF

V: TRBV29-1
J: TRBJ2-2
CDR3: CSASSGPNTGELFF

V: TRBV29-1
J: TRBJ2-5
CDR3: CSVGGIGAQETQYF

V: TRBV6-1
J: TRBJ2-3
CDR3: CASGDGRQSTDTQYF

V: TRBV24-1
J: TRBJ2-1
CDR3: CATSDSGASGLPLSSYNEQFF

V: TRBV20-1
J: TRBJ2-5
CDR3: CSASSGGAGTQYF

V: TRBV11-2
J: TRBJ2-2
CDR3: CASSLDSRMGPGELFF

V: TRBV7-9
J: TRBJ2-7
CDR3: CASSLEYYEQYF

V: TRBV6-5
J: TRBJ2-1
CDR3: CASSYSTSGRLELEFF

V: TRBV9
J: TRBJ1-4
CDR3: CASSANNEKLFF

V: TRBV4-3
J: TRBJ2-7
CDR3: CASSQVPGGEQYF

V: TRBV6-1
J: TRBJ2-7
CDR3: CASSPWTGHYEQYF

V: TRBV6-5
J: TRBJ2-3
CDR3: CASSYRDTPTDTQYF

V: TRBV9
J: TRBJ2-1
CDR3: CASARGGTGAFNEQFF

V: TRBV20-1
J: TRBJ2-1
CDR3: CSARTREGSSNEQFF

V: TRBV28
J: TRBJ2-1
CDR3: CASSGGVILAGERSYNEQFF

V: TRBV20-1
J: TRBJ1-1
CDR3: CSARDPGGDRGEAFF

V: TRBV28
J: TRBJ2-2
CDR3: CASSYPAGQGVTGELFF

V: TRBV7-9
J: TRBJ2-7
CDR3: CASSGPRDIAYEQYF

V: TRBV29-1
J: TRBJ2-3
CDR3: CSGHPSTDTQYF

V: TRBV5-4
J: TRBJ2-1
CDR3: CASSPYRGLTYNEQFF

V: TRBV7-8
J: TRBJ1-5
CDR3: CASSLAPAATGDWQPQHF

V: TRBV5-6
J: TRBJ2-5
CDR3: CASSILQETQYF

V: TRBV5-4
J: TRBJ2-5
CDR3: CASSLSGTETQYF

V: TRBV24-1
J: TRBJ2-2
CDR3: CATSDEGIYSGELFF

V: TRBV6-5
J: TRBJ1-2
CDR3: CASSYSPAAASGYTF

V: TRBV14
J: TRBJ2-7
CDR3: CASRGQGSYEQYF

V: TRBV20-1
J: TRBJ2-1
CDR3: CSARWAGLSYNEQFF

V: TRBV12-3/TRBV12-4
J: TRBJ2-7
CDR3: CASSLGNYEQYF

V: TRBV14
J: TRBJ2-2
CDR3: CASSQSDYTGELFF

V: TRBV15
J: TRBJ1-5
CDR3: CATSRAGVSNQPQHF

V: TRBV6-1
J: TRBJ1-5
CDR3: CASSGDRDSRNQPQHF

V: TRBV20-1
J: TRBJ1-4
CDR3: CSARLSGGVPNEKLFF

V: TRBV6-6
J: TRBJ2-2
CDR3: CASSLIGELFF

V: TRBV7-8
J: TRBJ2-3
CDR3: CAGSPGGIHSTDTQYF

V: TRBV5-4
J: TRBJ2-1
CDR3: CASSWGAGESNEQFF

V: TRBV14
J: TRBJ2-3
CDR3: CASSHGQGAADTQYF

V: TRBV29-1
J: TRBJ2-7
CDR3: CSVDGLAGVYEQYF

V: TRBV29-1
J: TRBJ2-1
CDR3: CSVEDIYNEQFF

V: TRBV3-1
J: TRBJ2-3
CDR3: CASSQVAEGHDTQYF

V: TRBV25-1
J: TRBJ2-7
CDR3: CASSDQGVGEQYF

V: TRBV12-3/TRBV12-4
J: TRBJ2-1
CDR3: CASSLGGLGYNEQFF

V: TRBV5-4
J: TRBJ1-1
CDR3: CASKMLGQSNTEAFF

V: TRBV11-1
J: TRBJ2-1
CDR3: CASSPLAGEWNEQFF

V: TRBV7-3
J: TRBJ2-3
CDR3: CASSLRGTGFTDTQYF

V: TRBV24-1
J: TRBJ2-4
CDR3: CATSDFKGGENIQYF

V: TRBV15
J: TRBJ2-3
CDR3: CATSRDMTGTGRYF

V: TRBV11-2
J: TRBJ2-5
CDR3: CASSYDRGLWETQYF

V: TRBV15
J: TRBJ2-3
CDR3: CATSRVGLTSGSTSDTQYF

V: TRBV9
J: TRBJ2-2
CDR3: CASSGSGGRDTGELFF

V: TRBV19
J: TRBJ1-1
CDR3: CASSQGSTEAFF

V: TRBV27
J: TRBJ2-7
CDR3: CATLRRGYEQYF

V: TRBV20-1
J: TRBJ2-7
CDR3: CSGRIIGRTGTYEQYF

V: TRBV6-5
J: TRBJ1-2
CDR3: CASSYRDGLDGYTF

V: TRBV7-9
J: TRBJ1-1
CDR3: CASSFPEGRLDGTEAFF

V: TRBV29-1
J: TRBJ2-5
CDR3: CSVVGREETQYF

V: TRBV5-4
J: TRBJ2-3
CDR3: CASSWRGGSTDTQYF

V: TRBV4-1
J: TRBJ1-2
CDR3: CASSQERVGDTQFYGYTF

V: TRBV4-1
J: TRBJ2-5
CDR3: CASSQGGTQYF